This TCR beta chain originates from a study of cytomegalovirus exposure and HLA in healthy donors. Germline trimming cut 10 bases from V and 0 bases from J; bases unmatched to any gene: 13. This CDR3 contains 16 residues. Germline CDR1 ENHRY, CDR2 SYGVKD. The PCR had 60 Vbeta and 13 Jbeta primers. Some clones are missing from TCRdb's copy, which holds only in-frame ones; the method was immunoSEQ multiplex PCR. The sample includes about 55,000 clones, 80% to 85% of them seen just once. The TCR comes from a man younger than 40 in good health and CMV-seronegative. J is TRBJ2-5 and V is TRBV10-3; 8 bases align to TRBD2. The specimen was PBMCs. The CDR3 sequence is CASGGIVGGNQETQYF. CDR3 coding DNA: TGTGCCAGCGGGGGGATCGTGGGGGGAAACCAAGAGACCCAGTACTTC.